This is a list of T cell receptor beta chains from one sample in a study of naive and memory T cell subsets. In TCRdb, the UMI-ligation and nested PCR reads were re-called with MiXCR into one record per CDR3 protein. The table lists about 150,000 distinct CDR3 sequences, over 15% of them singletons. Material: naive CD4+ T cells from blood. Source of these receptors: a human donor in good health. CDR3s include the opening cysteine and the closing phenylalanine or tryptophan. The D gene is left open where the match is weak. Clone size appears in some rows only: once, few, many, or a class for an expanded clone.

cdr3_nt cdr3_aa j_call v_call d_call clone_size
TGTGCCACCAGCAGAATCCTAGCGGGACAAGAGACCCAGTACTTC CATSRILAGQETQYF TRBJ2-5 TRBV15 TRBD2 NA
TGTGCCAGCAGTAGCGGGAGGGCTGAACTCTTC CASSSGRAELF TRBJ2-1 TRBV6-5 TRBD2 NA
TGTGCCAGCAGTTACTCGACGGCCCTGGGGACTGAAGCTTTCTTT CASSYSTALGTEAFF TRBJ1-1 TRBV6-5 NA NA
TGTGCCAGCAGCTTCATCCGCGGGACAGGGGAAGAGACCCAGTACTTC CASSFIRGTGEETQYF TRBJ2-5 TRBV5-5 TRBD1 few
TGTGCCAGCAGCCAAGAAAGAAGACCAGATACGCAGTATTTT CASSQERRPDTQYF TRBJ2-3 TRBV14 NA few
TGCAGTGCCAGCGACAGGGGGCTGTACGAGCAGTACTTC CSASDRGLYEQYF TRBJ2-7 TRBV20-1 TRBD1 NA
TGTGCCAGCGCCCAGAGGGGTGGGGTTCGCAATCAGCCCCAGCATTTT CASAQRGGVRNQPQHF TRBJ1-5 TRBV6-2/TRBV6-3 NA NA
TGTGCCAGCAGAGCAGGGGGGAATGAGCAGTTCTTC CASRAGGNEQFF TRBJ2-1 TRBV3-1 NA few
TGCAGCGTTGGCCCCAATGGCTACACCTTC CSVGPNGYTF TRBJ1-2 TRBV29-1 NA few
TGCGCCAGCAGCCAAGCCCCCGTTCCTAGCGGTGCGACAGATACGCAGTATTTT CASSQAPVPSGATDTQYF TRBJ2-3 TRBV4-1 TRBD2 NA
TGCGCCAGCAGCCTCGGACAGATTCGAGGAGGGGAGCTGTTTTTT CASSLGQIRGGELFF TRBJ2-2 TRBV5-1 NA NA
TGTGCCACCAGTGATCCGCACCTATACCTAATGAACACTGAAGCTTTCTTT CATSDPHLYLMNTEAFF TRBJ1-1 TRBV24-1 NA few
TGTGCCAGCAGTTCTCCAGGTGAAGCGCGCCTAAGCACAGATACGCAGTATTTT CASSSPGEARLSTDTQYF TRBJ2-3 TRBV28 NA few
TGTGCCAGCAGCTGGGGGACATCATCGAACACTGAAGCTTTCTTT CASSWGTSSNTEAFF TRBJ1-1 TRBV5-6 NA NA
TGCAGTGCCCCCCCCGAGCTAGCGGGAGGCCACAATGAGCAGTTCTTC CSAPPELAGGHNEQFF TRBJ2-1 TRBV20-1 TRBD2 few
TGTGCCAGCAGACAGGACAGTCGGTACTCTGGGGCCAACGTCCTGACTTTC CASRQDSRYSGANVLTF TRBJ2-6 TRBV6-5 NA few
TGTGCCAGCAGTCTAAGGGGGACACCGGCGGGCGATACGCAGTATTTT CASSLRGTPAGDTQYF TRBJ2-3 TRBV6-1 NA NA
TGTGCCAGCAGCCGATCCTCCGGGACAGGGGATGGCTACACCTTC CASSRSSGTGDGYTF TRBJ1-2 TRBV3-1 TRBD1 NA
TGTGCCAGCAGCATATCGGGCCACGGGGCGCAGTTCTTC CASSISGHGAQFF TRBJ2-1 TRBV9 NA few
TGTGCCAGCAGCCTCCGGGAGGCGGCTGGAGTTGGGGAGACCCAGTACTTC CASSLREAAGVGETQYF TRBJ2-5 TRBV3-1 TRBD2 few
TGCAGTGCTACCTGGACTAGCGGGAGTTCATTAGATACGCAGTATTTT CSATWTSGSSLDTQYF TRBJ2-3 TRBV20-1 TRBD2 few
TGTGCCAGCAGTCCTATCTCCAAGCGTTCCTCGGGGGAGCAGTACTTC CASSPISKRSSGEQYF TRBJ2-7 TRBV27 NA few